A single sample is the source of the 32 T cell receptor beta chains below, sequenced in a study of T cell responses to AZD1222 COVID-19 vaccine. Assay used: immunoSEQ multiplex PCR; TCRdb lists only in-frame clones, some missing. The table shows 100,000 to 130,000 clones, with roughly 89% occurring only once. Sequencing used peripheral blood, obtained on day 0 of AZD1222 vaccination. These receptors all come from an adult in good health.

The chain couples TRBV6-1 to TRBJ1-5; no reliable D call. Trimming pared 2 bases from V and 6 bases from J, leaving 5 bases between. The CDR3 runs to 12 residues. Germline assignment: CDR1 MNHNS and CDR2 SASEGT. CDR3: CASSEILQPQHF. The CDR3 DNA sequence: TGTGCCAGCAGTGAAATCCTTCAGCCCCAGCATTTT.

The CDR3 nucleotides read TGCGCCAGCAGCCAAAATACCCGCCCGGTAAATCAGCCCCAGCATTTT. Protein product: CASSQNTRPVNQPQHF. The chain carries TRBV4-1 and TRBJ1-5; D gene ambiguous. Germline CDR1 reads MGHRA; CDR2 reads YSYEKL. CDR3 length equals 16 residues. Trimming cost V 2 bases and J 4 bases, with 15 bases left between them.

This chain uses TRBV25-1 with TRBJ1-5; no clear D. CDR3 size: 15 residues. Between the trimmed V and J ends, which lost 7 bases and 5 bases, there was a span of 18 bases. CDR1 and CDR2 (germline): MGHDK, SYGVNS. As DNA, the CDR3 is TGTGCCAGCATAACTCGTAGGTCCGCCTATCAGCCCCAGCATTTT. Translated: CASITRRSAYQPQHF. The variable domain in full, with the rest retrieved from reference TRBV25-1 and TRBJ1-5, is EADIYQTPRYLVIGTGKKITLECSQTMGHDKMYWYQQDPGMELHLIHYSYGVNSTEKGDLSSESTVSRIRTEHFPLTLESARPSHTSQYLCASITRRSAYQPQHFGDGTRLSIL.

The chain combines TRBV9 with TRBJ2-5; a weak D match, TRBD2 (6 bases). CDR1 and CDR2 (germline): SGDLS, YYNGEE. Deletions cut 0 bases from V and 4 bases from J, with 10 bases between. The CDR3 has 14 amino acids. CDR3: CASSVGAGRETQYF. The CDR3 nucleotides are TGTGCCAGCAGCGTAGGTGCGGGGAGAGAGACCCAGTACTTC. Using reference TRBV9 and TRBJ2-5 for the parts outside the CDR3, the full variable domain is DSGVTQTPKHLITATGQRVTLRCSPRSGDLSVYWYQQSLDQGLQFLIQYYNGEERAKGNILERFSAQQFPDLHSELNLSSLELGDSALYFCASSVGAGRETQYFGPGTRLLVL.

The rearrangement uses TRBV5-1 and TRBJ2-7; D may be TRBD2 (7 bases). The CDR3 is 18 residues long. Germline V gene lookup returns CDR1 SGHRS and CDR2 YFSETQ. Trimming left V 0 bases short and J 1 base short, with 20 bases between. The CDR3 loop is CASSLAEGGLPFSYEQYF. Here the CDR3 DNA reads TGCGCCAGCAGCTTGGCCGAGGGGGGGCTTCCCTTTTCCTACGAGCAGTACTTC.

The rearrangement links TRBV18 to TRBJ1-4, with a possible D match to TRBD1 (5 bases). CDR1 and CDR2 from the germline V gene are KGHSH and LQKENI. V was cut by 3 bases and J by 7 bases, with 12 bases left in between. This CDR3 has 14 residues. The CDR3, as DNA: TGTGCCAGCTCACCTGGTCCAGGGACTGAAAAACTGTTTTTT. Translation gives CASSPGPGTEKLFF.

The V gene is TRBV21-1, the J gene TRBJ2-3; TRBD2 is taken as the D call from the table, unchecked against the DNA. TRBV21-1 is a listed pseudogene. The CDR3 sequence is 17 residues long. Written as DNA, the CDR3 is TGTGCCAGCAGCAAAGGTAGCGGGAGATCTCCAGCAGATACGCAGTATTTT. Translating it yields CASSKGSGRSPADTQYF.

This clone showed up just once. The V and J genes are TRBV15 and TRBJ2-5; weak D call: TRBD2 (5 bases). This CDR3 is 14 amino acids long. The germline V gene encodes CDR1 LNHNV and CDR2 YYDKDF (reference sequence). Between the trimmed V and J ends, which lost 1 base and 7 bases, there was a span of 13 bases. CDR3 in amino acids: CATSRVEGFGTQYF. For the CDR3, the DNA is TGTGCCACCAGCAGAGTAGAGGGTTTTGGGACCCAGTACTTC.

This clone appeared a few times. Distinct nucleotide sequences in the sample also encode this CDR3. This rearrangement joins TRBV18 to TRBJ2-7, with a weak D call TRBD2 (5 bases). The CDR3 covers 12 residues. The germline V and J ends were trimmed by 2 bases and 3 bases, with 5 bases remaining between them. Germline values: CDR1 KGHSH, CDR2 LQKENI. CDR3 loop: CASSPTSYEQYF. The CDR3, as DNA: TGTGCCAGCTCACCAACTAGCTACGAGCAGTACTTC.

The chain carries TRBV5-1 and TRBJ2-3, with a tentative D call TRBD2 (6 bases). V was pared by 4 bases and J by 4 bases, with 13 bases between. The germline V gene has CDR1 SGHRS and CDR2 YFSETQ. The CDR3 runs to 14 residues. The CDR3 spells CASSKDWGADTQYF. CDR3 nucleotides: TGCGCCAGCAGCAAGGATTGGGGGGCAGATACGCAGTATTTT.

The chain's CDR3 is CASSPRPRSGNYGYTF. CDR3 nucleotides: TGTGCCAGCAGCCCACGGCCCCGGTCGGGGAACTATGGCTACACCTTC. V is TRBV5-5 and J is TRBJ1-2; D is undetermined. The CDR3 consists of 16 residues. V dropped 4 bases and J dropped 2 bases, with 18 bases sitting between them. The germline gives CDR1 SGHKS, CDR2 YYEKEE (reference sequence).

In this sample, this clone turned up once. The V call is TRBV3-1 (or the pseudogene TRBV3-2), the J call TRBJ1-2, with D tentatively TRBD1 (5 bases). Germline loops: CDR1 LGHDT, CDR2 YNNKEL (reference sequence). The CDR3 spans 15 residues. V was trimmed by 0 bases and J by 3 bases, leaving 11 bases between them. The CDR3 reads CASSQDWRGDYGYTF. The CDR3, as DNA: TGTGCCAGCAGCCAAGATTGGAGGGGAGACTATGGCTACACCTTC.

The V call is TRBV5-4, the J call TRBJ1-2; D gene unclear. Germline CDR1 reads SGHNT; CDR2 reads YYREEE (reference sequence). The CDR3 totals 11 residues. V was cut by 2 bases and J by 10 bases, with 9 bases left in between. The CDR3 coding sequence is TGTGCCAGCAGCTTAAGTGGATTCTACACCTTC. Translating gives CASSLSGFYTF. The full variable domain, with the rest looked up from reference TRBV5-4 and TRBJ1-2, is ETGVTQSPTHLIKTRGQQVTLRCSSQSGHNTVSWYQQALGQGPQFIFQYYREEENGRGNFPPRFSGLQFPNYSSELNVNALELDDSALYLCASSLSGFYTFGSGTRLTVV.

In this sample, this clone turned up a few times. The V gene is TRBV3-1 (or the pseudogene TRBV3-2), the J gene TRBJ2-7; D remains unclear. The germline gives CDR1 LGHDT, CDR2 YNNKEL (reference sequence). V lost 2 bases and J lost 5, with 4 bases in between. The CDR3 is made up of 11 amino acids. CDR3 DNA: TGTGCCAGCAGCCAATATAACGAGCAGTACTTC. As protein: CASSQYNEQYF.

CDR3: CASSLAGGIAYNEQFF. In DNA form, the CDR3 reads TGCGCCAGCAGCTTGGCAGGGGGGATCGCCTACAATGAGCAGTTCTTC. This chain uses TRBV5-1 with TRBJ2-1, with D possibly TRBD1 on 7 matching bases. The CDR3 is 16 residues long. V gave up 0 bases and J gave up 2 bases, with 12 bases separating them. Germline values: CDR1 SGHRS, CDR2 YFSETQ.

This clone was seen only a few times. V usage is TRBV5-4 and J usage is TRBJ2-1; D may match TRBD1 or TRBD2 (6 bases each). The CDR3 sequence is 13 residues long. CDR1 and CDR2 from the germline V gene are SGHNT and YYREEE (reference sequence). The DNA of the CDR3 is TGTGCAGCAATTTCGGGGGCCCACAATGAGCAGTTCTTC. Its protein product is CAAISGAHNEQFF.

The chain is built from TRBV6-5 and TRBJ1-6, with unresolved D. CDR1 MNHEY and CDR2 SVGAGI come from the germline V gene. With 6 bases removed from V and 4 bases from J, the gap between germline ends came to 10 bases. The CDR3 runs to 14 residues. The DNA for the CDR3 is TGTGCCAGCAGGCTGACACGTTATAATTCACCCCTCCACTTT. Its protein product is CASRLTRYNSPLHF.

The CDR3 here is CASSYLPGQGYEQYF. In nucleotides, the CDR3 is TGTGCCAGCAGTTATCTTCCGGGACAGGGCTACGAGCAGTACTTC. The chain carries TRBV28 and TRBJ2-7; 9 bases are a match to TRBD1. CDR1 and CDR2 from the germline V gene are MDHEN and SYDVKM. Losses at the gene ends were 4 bases for V and 3 bases for J; bases not matched to a gene: 7. The CDR3 extends over 15 amino acids. Complete variable domain (other parts from reference TRBV28 and TRBJ2-7): DVKVTQSSRYLVKRTGEKVFLECVQDMDHENMFWYRQDPGLGLRLIYFSYDVKMKEKGDIPEGYSVSREKKERFSLILESASTNQTSMYLCASSYLPGQGYEQYFGPGTRLTVT.

Turning to this clone: Because it lacks the conserved phenylalanine or tryptophan at the end, this CDR3 is likely a read error. No DNA is shown, since the ends of the CDR3 on it are uncertain; the CDR3 is the one TCRdb lists. This chain connects TRBV7-3 to TRBJ2-7. Looked up from germline, CDR1 is SGHTA and CDR2 is FQGTGA. Ends included, the CDR3 has 8 residues. CDR3 loop: CASSFHGP.

This clone was picked up a small number of times. The gene calls are TRBV6-5 and TRBJ1-1; tentatively, D is TRBD1 (5 bases). V was trimmed by 6 bases and J by 4 bases, leaving 15 bases between them. From germline, CDR1 is MNHEY and CDR2 SVGAGI. The CDR3 sequence is 14 residues long. The CDR3 sequence is CASRSYRDATEAFF. CDR3 DNA sequence: TGTGCCAGCAGAAGCTACCGGGACGCCACTGAAGCTTTCTTT.

The chain is built from TRBV6-1 and TRBJ1-2, with D uncertain. The CDR3 runs 14 residues. Trimming removed 1 base from V and 0 bases from J, with 6 bases in between. The germline gives CDR1 MNHNS, CDR2 SASEGT. CDR3 in amino acids: CASSEGPANYGYTF. DNA for the CDR3: TGTGCCAGCAGTGAAGGACCTGCTAACTATGGCTACACCTTC.

This clone turned up a few times. The V gene is TRBV29-1, the J gene TRBJ1-1; D may be TRBD1 (6 bases). The V and J ends lost 5 bases and 4 bases respectively, with 11 bases between them. The germline V gene encodes CDR1 SQVTM and CDR2 ANQGSEA. The CDR3 is made up of 12 amino acids. This CDR3 is CSVLQGFTEAFF. The DNA of the CDR3 is TGCAGCGTTCTACAGGGCTTCACTGAAGCTTTCTTT.

The V call is TRBV9, the J call TRBJ2-7; maybe TRBD1 (6 bases). From germline, CDR1 is SGDLS and CDR2 YYNGEE. This CDR3 has 13 residues. V was shortened by 3 bases and J by 4 bases, with 11 bases between the two germline ends. The CDR3 protein is CASSGTEGYEQYF. The CDR3 region has the DNA TGTGCCAGCAGCGGGACAGAGGGATACGAGCAGTACTTC.

The chain uses TRBV11-2 and TRBJ2-5; 10 bases match TRBD1. Unmatched junction bases numbered 12, after V lost 1 base and J lost 4 bases. Per germline, CDR1 SGHAT and CDR2 FQNNGV. The CDR3 has 18 amino acids. CDR3 DNA: TGTGCCAGCAGCTTAGGTCAGCCGGGACAGGGGAGGCGAGAGACCCAGTACTTC. Its translation is CASSLGQPGQGRRETQYF.

V is TRBV6-2 or TRBV6-3 and J is TRBJ2-5; 8 bases agree with TRBD2. Losses at the gene ends were 6 bases for V and 5 bases for J; bases not matched to a gene: 17. Germline CDR1 is MNHEY and CDR2 is SVGEGT. CDR3 length equals 17 residues. CDR3 sequence reads: CASSGSTGTRGRETQYF. CDR3 nucleotide sequence: TGTGCCAGCAGCGGGAGTACCGGGACTAGAGGCCGGGAGACCCAGTACTTC.

The chain employs TRBV3-1 (or the pseudogene TRBV3-2) and TRBJ1-6; no firm D call. This CDR3 is 12 amino acids long. V lost 6 bases and J 8 bases, leaving 8 bases between the germline ends. Germline CDR1 and CDR2: LGHDT and YNNKEL (reference sequence). The CDR3 DNA reads as TGTGCCAGCAGTATTGGGGATTCACCCCTCCACTTT. Translation gives CASSIGDSPLHF.

The chain combines TRBV7-6 with TRBJ2-7; 9 nucleotides line up with TRBD1. The CDR3 loop spans 19 amino acids. The V gene end was trimmed by 5 bases and the J gene end by 3 bases; junction bases not matched to a gene: 20. Looked up from germline, CDR1 is SGHVS and CDR2 is FNYEAQ. The CDR3 region is CASSLVSGTGNIQIYEQYF. As DNA, the CDR3 is TGTGCCAGCAGCCTAGTTTCGGGGACAGGGAACATCCAGATCTACGAGCAGTACTTC.

This sequence joins TRBV7-6 and TRBJ2-3; a weak D match, TRBD1 (6 bases). The germline V gene encodes CDR1 SGHVS and CDR2 FNYEAQ. This CDR3 region has 15 residues. Between the trimmed V and J ends, which lost 5 bases and 3 bases, there was a span of 15 bases. The CDR3 nucleotides read TGTGCCAGCAGCCGTACAGGGTTCGTTACAGATACGCAGTATTTT. This codes for CASSRTGFVTDTQYF.

In DNA form, the CDR3 reads TGTGCCAGCGGTTTTAGGGGGGCGAGCACAGATACGCAGTATTTT. Translating it yields CASGFRGASTDTQYF. The chain couples TRBV7-2 to TRBJ2-3; D is perhaps TRBD1 or TRBD2 (6 bases each). CDR1 is SGHTA, CDR2 FQGNSA, per germline. The CDR3 has 15 residues. The V end lost 8 bases, the J end lost 0 bases, and 15 bases lay between the germline ends.

This sequence joins TRBV7-6 and TRBJ2-7; TRBD1 might be the D (6 bases). Germline assignment: CDR1 SGHVS and CDR2 FNYEAQ. Trimming stripped 0 bases from V and 3 bases from J, with 15 bases between. The CDR3 length is 16 residues. CDR3 nucleotides: TGTGCCAGCAGCTTAGCAGCCCCTGGACAGAACTACGAGCAGTACTTC. Encoded protein: CASSLAAPGQNYEQYF.

This chain joins TRBV6-5 and TRBJ2-3; TRBD1 matches at 9 bases. The ends lost 7 bases at V and 4 bases at J; junction bases unmatched: 9. Germline V CDR1 and CDR2: MNHEY, SVGAGI. This CDR3 has 15 amino acids. CDR3 sequence reads: CASKRRDRVADTQYF. The DNA of the CDR3 is TGTGCCAGCAAACGCCGGGACAGGGTCGCAGATACGCAGTATTTT.

The chain combines TRBV7-3 with TRBJ1-1; possibly TRBD1 for D (6 bases). This CDR3 region has 14 residues. The germline gives CDR1 SGHTA, CDR2 FQGTGA. V gave up 1 base and J gave up 3 bases, with 9 bases separating them. The CDR3 here is CASSLSGGDTEAFF. CDR3 DNA: TGTGCCAGCAGCTTAAGCGGGGGCGACACTGAAGCTTTCTTT.